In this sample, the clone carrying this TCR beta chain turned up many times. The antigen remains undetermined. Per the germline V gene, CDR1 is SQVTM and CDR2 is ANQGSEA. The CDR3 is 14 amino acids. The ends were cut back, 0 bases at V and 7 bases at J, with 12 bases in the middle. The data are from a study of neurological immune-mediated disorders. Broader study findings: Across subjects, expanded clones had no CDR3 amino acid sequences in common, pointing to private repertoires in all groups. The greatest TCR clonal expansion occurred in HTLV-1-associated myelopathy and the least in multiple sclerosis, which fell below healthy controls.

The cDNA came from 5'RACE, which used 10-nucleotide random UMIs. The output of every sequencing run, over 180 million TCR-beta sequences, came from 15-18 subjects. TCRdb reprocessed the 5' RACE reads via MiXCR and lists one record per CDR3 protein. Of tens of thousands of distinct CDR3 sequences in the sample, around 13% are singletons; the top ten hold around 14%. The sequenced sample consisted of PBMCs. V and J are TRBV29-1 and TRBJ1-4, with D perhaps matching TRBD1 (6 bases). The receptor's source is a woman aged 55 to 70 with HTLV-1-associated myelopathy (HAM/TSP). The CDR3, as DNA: TGCAGCGTTGAAGAGGGGGCTGGAGGTGAAAAACTGTTTTTT. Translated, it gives CSVEEGAGGEKLFF.